Shown below are 24 T cell receptor beta chains from a single sample sequenced in a study of human T cells and chemical hapten exposure. Time point indicated: patch test 1, 2 weeks after DPC sensitization. Indicated treatment: therapeutic diphenylcyclopropenone sensitization with weekly scalp DPC. MiXCR was run by TCRdb on the RACE reads, yielding one entry per CDR3 protein. Of 75,000 to 100,000 distinct CDR3 sequences listed, roughly 12% were seen once; the top ten hold roughly 2%. The sample consisted of whole blood, taken in connection with sensitization to the hapten diphenylcyclopropenone (DPC). The receptor source for this set is a woman between 35 and 50 years old with alopecia areata. Some clones in this sample may be carry-over from other donors' samples.

This clonotype occurred a few times. This chain links TRBV28 with TRBJ1-2; D might be TRBD1 (6 bases). The V end was cut by 4 bases, the J end by 3 bases, with 18 bases between. This CDR3 is 16 amino acids long. CDR1 and CDR2 from the germline V gene are MDHEN and SYDVKM. The chain's CDR3 is CASSSTGVFPDYGYTF. The CDR3 region has the DNA TGTGCCAGCAGTTCGACAGGCGTTTTTCCGGACTATGGCTACACCTTC.

This chain connects TRBV5-5 to TRBJ1-2; 7 bases fit TRBD1. The CDR3 is 14 residues long. V was clipped by 0 bases and J by 4 bases; unmatched bases: 3. Germline V gene data show CDR1 as SGHKS and CDR2 as YYEKEE (reference sequence). The CDR3 loop reads CASSLAAGGYGYTF. As DNA, the CDR3 is TGTGCCAGCAGCTTGGCCGCAGGGGGCTATGGCTACACCTTC.

This clonotype was counted only a few times. The V gene is TRBV7-2, the J gene TRBJ2-1; 10 bases fit TRBD1. CDR3 length equals 16 residues. Unmatched junction bases numbered 6, after V lost 1 base and J lost 6 bases. Germline assignment: CDR1 SGHTA and CDR2 FQGNSA. The DNA of the CDR3 is TGTGCCAGCAGCTTAGGAGGGACAGGGGCGGTCAATGAGCAGTTCTTC. Translation: CASSLGGTGAVNEQFF.

This clonotype was seen repeatedly, ten times or more. This rearrangement joins TRBV2 to TRBJ2-7; a weak D match, TRBD1 (5 bases). In germline, CDR1 is SNHLY, CDR2 FYNNEI. The V end was cut by 5 bases, the J end by 2 bases, with 10 bases between. The CDR3 is 13 residues long. In DNA, the CDR3 is TGTGCCAGCAGTAGGGGCAGAACCTACGAGCAGTACTTC. This gives the protein CASSRGRTYEQYF. The variable domain in full, completed from reference TRBV2 and TRBJ2-7, reads EPEVTQTPSHQVTQMGQEVILRCVPISNHLYFYWYRQILGQKVEFLVSFYNNEISEKSEIFDDQFSVERPDGSNFTLKIRSTKLEDSAMYFCASSRGRTYEQYFGPGTRLTVT.

This clonotype was counted a few times. The chain recombines TRBV7-2 with TRBJ2-2; possible D gene TRBD1, 5 bases. The germline CDR1 and CDR2 sequences are SGHTA and FQGNSA. Trimming shortened V by 5 bases and J by 5 bases, and 12 bases separated the two germline ends. This CDR3 is 14 amino acids long. CDR3 region: CASSQGQMTGELFF. The CDR3 region has the DNA TGTGCCAGCAGCCAGGGTCAAATGACCGGGGAGCTGTTTTTT.

Only a few counts were recorded for this clonotype. The CDR3 here is CASSVAVHNPSEQYF. The CDR3 DNA is TGTGCCAGCAGCGTAGCGGTCCACAACCCCTCCGAGCAGTACTTC. The rearrangement links TRBV9 to TRBJ2-7; D gene uncertain. Germline assignment: CDR1 SGDLS and CDR2 YYNGEE. The CDR3 covers 15 residues. The germline V and J ends were trimmed by 0 bases and 6 bases, with 16 bases remaining between them.

This clonotype was detected ten times or more. The V and J genes are TRBV5-1 and TRBJ2-7, with TRBD1 as a possible D gene (5 bases). The ends were cut back, 7 bases at V and 5 bases at J, with 22 bases in the middle. Per the germline V gene, CDR1 is SGHRS and CDR2 is YFSETQ. The CDR3 is 15 residues long. The CDR3 here is CASAPGPGFLHEQYF. CDR3 bases: TGCGCCAGCGCCCCGGGCCCAGGGTTCCTCCACGAGCAGTACTTC.

This chain joins TRBV25-1 and TRBJ2-7, with 10 bases that match TRBD1. CDR1 and CDR2 (germline): MGHDK, SYGVNS. The CDR3 sequence is 13 residues long. The V gene end was trimmed by 10 bases and the J gene end by 5 bases; junction bases not matched to a gene: 8. CDR3 nucleotides: TGTGCCATCAAAAGGACAGGGGGAGACGAGCAGTACTTC. Protein sequence: CAIKRTGGDEQYF.

This clonotype has a single count. The V gene is TRBV6-2 or TRBV6-3, the J gene TRBJ2-5; 7 nucleotides align to TRBD1. Trimming cost V 5 bases and J 1 base; bases outside gene matches: 4. CDR3 length: 14 residues. Germline CDR1 MNHEY, CDR2 SVGEGT. CDR3 DNA sequence: TGTGCCAGCAGTAAGGGACAGTTCCAAGAGACCCAGTACTTC. Protein product: CASSKGQFQETQYF.

This clonotype showed up just a few times. The chain employs TRBV12-3 or TRBV12-4 and TRBJ1-1; 8 bases align to TRBD1. The CDR3 has 13 amino acids. The ends lost 3 bases at V and 11 bases at J; junction bases unmatched: 8. The CDR3: CASSFSQQGEAFF. CDR3 in DNA: TGTGCCAGCAGTTTTTCCCAACAGGGGGAGGCTTTCTTT.

This clonotype has just a few counts. This rearrangement joins TRBV4-1 to TRBJ2-1, with D perhaps matching TRBD2 (6 bases). In germline, CDR1 is MGHRA, CDR2 YSYEKL. V was cut by 11 bases and J by 7 bases, with 21 bases left in between. This CDR3 is built from 14 residues. The CDR3 DNA is TGCGCCTCCGGCCGGGGACTCCTCCGGAATGAGCAGTTCTTC. Translated: CASGRGLLRNEQFF.

This clonotype was seen a handful of times. The gene calls are TRBV7-3 and TRBJ2-3; 7 bases are a match to TRBD1. The CDR3 runs 13 residues. Germline loops: CDR1 SGHTA, CDR2 FQGTGA. V lost 8 bases and J lost 1; bases outside the gene matches: 3. CDR3: CASGQARTDTQYF. Here the CDR3 DNA reads TGTGCCAGCGGACAGGCACGCACAGATACGCAGTATTTT.

The chain links TRBV7-2 to TRBJ2-7, with no clear D. V shed 4 bases and J shed 1 base, with 8 bases lying between them. The germline gives CDR1 SGHTA, CDR2 FQGNSA. The CDR3 sequence is 13 residues long. In DNA, the CDR3 is TGTGCCAGCAGCTCAGCCCTATCCTACGAGCAGTACTTC. The encoded protein is CASSSALSYEQYF.

The sample holds a few counts of this clonotype. The chain couples TRBV30 to TRBJ2-7; D is possibly TRBD2 (5 bases). The CDR3 contains 13 residues. The V gene's germline CDR1 is GTSNPN and CDR2 SVGIG (reference sequence). Between the trimmed V and J ends, which lost 7 bases and 7 bases, there was a span of 20 bases. The CDR3 is CASARRTSREQYF. The CDR3 DNA is TGTGCCTCCGCTAGGAGGACCTCTCGTGAGCAGTACTTC.

Ten or more counts support this clonotype. V and J are TRBV3-1 and TRBJ2-1, with a weak D call TRBD2 (5 bases). Germline CDR1 is LGHDT and CDR2 is YNNKEL (reference sequence). Trimming removed 2 bases at V and 8 bases at J, with 16 bases between. The CDR3 is 15 amino acids. CDR3 in DNA: TGTGCCAGCAGCCAAAGGCCCGGGATATTCGATGAGCAGTTCTTC. Translating it yields CASSQRPGIFDEQFF.

The chain links TRBV12-3 or TRBV12-4 to TRBJ2-5; 9 bases align to TRBD1. V shed 5 bases and J 5 bases; nucleotides not matched to a gene: 9. The CDR3 is 15 amino acids. The CDR3: CASSPEGQGYETQYF. CDR3 nucleotides: TGTGCCAGCAGTCCGGAGGGACAGGGTTACGAGACCCAGTACTTC.

The chain is built from TRBV7-8 and TRBJ1-2; no clear D. Trimming shortened V by 7 bases and J by 4 bases, and 22 bases separated the two germline ends. Per germline, CDR1 SGHVS and CDR2 FQNEAQ. The CDR3 spans 16 residues. This CDR3 reads CASTLDVEARAYGYTF. The CDR3 DNA reads as TGTGCCAGCACCCTAGACGTTGAGGCAAGGGCCTATGGCTACACCTTC.

The gene calls are TRBV20-1 and TRBJ2-2; D is perhaps TRBD2 (5 bases). There are 12 residues in the CDR3. V lost 2 bases to trimming and J lost 7 bases, with 8 bases between them. Per germline, CDR1 DFQATT and CDR2 SNEGSKA (reference sequence). CDR3 DNA: TGCAGTGCTAGATCAGGAGGCGGGGAGCTGTTTTTT. Translated, it gives CSARSGGGELFF.

At least ten counts were recorded for this clonotype. The genes are TRBV2 and TRBJ2-7; D gene uncertain. Germline CDR1 reads SNHLY; CDR2 reads FYNNEI. The V end lost 3 bases, the J end lost 3 bases, and 12 bases lay between the germline ends. The CDR3 is 14 residues long. In DNA form, the CDR3 reads TGTGCCAGCAGTGACCTGGGCCTCCACTACGAGCAGTACTTC. It yields the protein CASSDLGLHYEQYF.

This clonotype was counted only a few times. The chain joins TRBV7-2 to TRBJ1-4; D is undetermined. The germline CDR1 and CDR2 sequences are SGHTA and FQGNSA. The CDR3 is 17 residues long. The germline V and J ends were trimmed by 1 base and 5 bases, with 17 bases remaining between them. The CDR3, as DNA: TGTGCCAGCAGCTTAGGCGGTACCCTTCCCTCAAATGAAAAACTGTTTTTT. This encodes CASSLGGTLPSNEKLFF.

This chain links TRBV10-3 with TRBJ2-3, with 7 bases identical to TRBD1. Looked up from germline, CDR1 is ENHRY and CDR2 is SYGVKD. V lost 6 bases to trimming and J lost 1 base; unmatched junction nucleotides: 4. The CDR3 contains 14 residues. The CDR3 coding sequence is TGTGCCATCAGAGTCGACAGGGGCACAGATACGCAGTATTTT. Protein: CAIRVDRGTDTQYF.

V and J are TRBV27 and TRBJ1-5; D not resolved. The V end lost 7 bases, the J end lost 12 bases, and 13 bases lay between the germline ends. The CDR3 loop spans 11 amino acids. Germline V gives CDR1 MNHEY, CDR2 SMNVEV (reference sequence). This CDR3 is CASNHRSRQHF. In DNA form, the CDR3 reads TGTGCCAGCAATCATCGAAGCCGCCAGCATTTT.

The table lists this clonotype with many counts. This chain joins TRBV7-2 and TRBJ2-5; 10 nucleotides line up with TRBD2. With V trimmed by 2 bases and J by 2 bases, 11 bases remained unmatched. The CDR3 is 18 residues long. Per the germline V gene, CDR1 is SGHTA and CDR2 is FQGNSA. The CDR3 coding sequence is TGTGCCAGCAGCTTACTGGCTAGCGGGAGCCCCACACAAGAGACCCAGTACTTC. It yields the protein CASSLLASGSPTQETQYF.

This clonotype showed up many times. The CDR3 is CASSSMDSLNTEAFF. Here the CDR3 DNA reads TGCGCCAGCAGCTCGATGGACAGCCTTAACACTGAAGCTTTCTTT. This rearrangement joins TRBV5-1 to TRBJ1-1; tentatively, D is TRBD1 (6 bases). The length of the CDR3 is 15 residues. Per the germline V gene, CDR1 is SGHRS and CDR2 is YFSETQ. V dropped 3 bases and J dropped 2 bases, with 14 bases sitting between them.